This note documents a single TCR beta chain sequence. Its specificity is not known. This sample is part of a study of T cell responses to AZD1222 COVID-19 vaccine. The study's findings and limits: It should be noted that donors were predominantly white British and more often female, and clonal diversity was possibly underestimated. Unmutated variant regions reportedly attract nearly half of all spike-specific TCRs. Baseline seropositivity characterized only six AZD1222 recipients. Repertoire sampling occurred only after the peak T cell response.

Clones were read by immunoSEQ multiplex PCR, and TCRdb kept only the in-frame ones, dropping some. Of approximately 160,000 clones in the sample, about nine tenths were seen once. There are 15 residues in the CDR3. Germline CDR1 reads SGHRS; CDR2 reads YFSETQ. Trimming pared 1 base from V and 7 bases from J, leaving 17 bases between. The TCR comes from an adult in good health. The chain joins TRBV5-1 to TRBJ1-1; the D is unclear. Sequenced material: peripheral blood, taken on day 0 of AZD1222 vaccination. CDR3 DNA sequence: TGCGCCAGCAGCTTGAGTTCACGGGTTTATGATGAAGCTTTCTTT. Its translation is CASSLSSRVYDEAFF.